The next 24 T cell receptor beta chains were all read from a single sample in a study of T cells in Graves' hyperthyroidism and ophthalmopathy. The source material, RNA transcripts, was used to amplify TCR beta CDR3 regions. First-round RT-PCR targeting the TCR CDR3 was performed with the HTBI primer set. TCRdb reanalysed the multiplex PCR reads using MiXCR and keeps one entry per CDR3 protein. Of approximately 400,000 distinct CDR3 sequences in the sample, 14% were seen once. The sequenced material came from blood. These receptors were collected from a woman aged 25 to 39 with Graves' ophthalmopathy.

In its sample, this clonotype was seen many times. V usage is TRBV6-1 and J usage is TRBJ1-5; possible D gene TRBD1, 5 bases. Germline V gives CDR1 MNHNS, CDR2 SASEGT. Between the trimmed V and J ends, which lost 10 bases and 0 bases, there was a span of 13 bases. CDR3 size: 14 residues. The CDR3 sequence: CAIRDGYSNQPQHF. For the CDR3, the DNA is TGTGCCATCCGGGACGGCTATAGCAATCAGCCCCAGCATTTT.

This clonotype has a count of ten or more. The chain joins TRBV5-6 to TRBJ2-7; D is unclear. V lost 4 bases and J 2 bases, leaving 7 bases between the germline ends. CDR1 and CDR2 (germline): SGHDT, YYEEEE. This CDR3 has 12 residues. As DNA, the CDR3 is TGTGCCAGCAGCGTATACACCTACGAGCAGTACTTC. This gives the protein CASSVYTYEQYF.

This clonotype was seen repeatedly, ten times or more. The chain employs TRBV11-2 and TRBJ1-6; D is uncertain. V lost 0 bases, J lost 5 bases, and 17 bases lay in between. Germline CDR1 and CDR2: SGHAT and FQNNGV. This CDR3 is built from 18 residues. CDR3 region: CASSLEVGFPLDNSPLHF. In nucleotides, the CDR3 is TGTGCCAGCAGCTTAGAAGTGGGGTTCCCATTAGATAATTCACCCCTCCACTTT. Using reference TRBV11-2 and TRBJ1-6 for the parts outside the CDR3, the full variable domain is EAGVAQSPRYKIIEKRQSVAFWCNPISGHATLYWYQQILGQGPKLLIQFQNNGVVDDSQLPKDRFSAERLKGVDSTLKIQPAKLEDSAVYLCASSLEVGFPLDNSPLHFGNGTRLTVT.

A note on this clonotype: Just one base apart from a much larger clone, this may be a read error. The rearrangement joins TRBV7-3 to TRBJ2-6; TRBD1 is a possible D gene (6 bases). With 2 bases removed from V and 2 bases from J, the gap between germline ends came to 13 bases. CDR1 and CDR2 from the germline V gene are SGHTA and FQGTGA. The CDR3 sequence is 17 residues long. CDR3 DNA sequence: TGTGCCAGCAGCTTAGCAGGGGAAGTGGCTGGGGCCAACGTCCTGACTTTC. The encoded protein is CASSLAGEVAGANVLTF.

This clonotype was seen repeatedly, ten times or more. V and J are TRBV12-3 or TRBV12-4 and TRBJ2-5, with TRBD2 identical over 7 bases. The J segment lost 4 bases and the V segment lost 1 base, leaving 6 bases of the junction unmatched. The CDR3 extends over 15 amino acids. The CDR3 reads CASSLGPGGIETQYF. CDR3 in DNA: TGTGCCAGCAGTTTAGGCCCCGGGGGGATAGAGACCCAGTACTTC.

This clonotype was recorded at least ten times. The chain recombines TRBV28 with TRBJ1-1; D gene uncertain. V lost 6 bases and J lost 0, with 5 bases in between. The CDR3 runs to 12 residues. CDR1 MDHEN and CDR2 SYDVKM come from the germline V gene. DNA of the CDR3: TGTGCCAGCAGACGGATGAACACTGAAGCTTTCTTT. It yields the protein CASRRMNTEAFF.

There are many counts of this clonotype. The chain combines TRBV5-1 with TRBJ1-1; D gene uncertain. Deletions cut 1 base from V and 0 bases from J, with 7 bases between. The germline V gene encodes CDR1 SGHRS and CDR2 YFSETQ. The CDR3 is made up of 14 amino acids. This CDR3 reads CASSLLSVNTEAFF. DNA of the CDR3: TGCGCCAGCAGCTTGCTGTCCGTGAACACTGAAGCTTTCTTT.

This clonotype has a count of ten or more. The chain recombines TRBV20-1 with TRBJ2-3; D may be TRBD1 (6 bases). Trimming removed 3 bases from V and 1 base from J, with 14 bases in between. Germline V gene data show CDR1 as DFQATT and CDR2 as SNEGSKA (reference sequence). This CDR3 region has 15 residues. The DNA of the CDR3 is TGCAGTGCTAGTAACAGGGACAAAGGCACAGATACGCAGTATTTT. The encoded protein is CSASNRDKGTDTQYF.

The chain recombines TRBV20-1 with TRBJ1-4; 10 nucleotides agree with TRBD1. CDR3 length equals 16 residues. Germline CDR1 reads DFQATT; CDR2 reads SNEGSKA (reference sequence). V dropped 2 bases and J dropped 8; count of bases not matched to a gene: 11. Here the CDR3 reads CSARPISGTGAEKLFF. CDR3 DNA: TGCAGTGCTAGACCCATCTCCGGGACAGGGGCGGAAAAACTGTTTTTT.

Details on this clonotype: A clone one base away is much larger, so this may be a read error. V usage is TRBV6-2 or TRBV6-3 and J usage is TRBJ1-2; D is undetermined. The germline V and J ends were trimmed by 0 bases and 5 bases, with 16 bases remaining between them. Germline CDR1 reads MNHEY; CDR2 reads SVGEGT. The CDR3 consists of 16 residues. CDR3 coding DNA: TGTGCCAGCAGTTACTCGAGTAGACACCTTAAATATGGCTACACCTTC. This translates into CASSYSSRHLKYGYTF.

The J gene is TRBJ2-3, the V gene TRBV30; 8 bases map to TRBD2. This CDR3 is built from 15 residues. The V gene end was trimmed by 0 bases and the J gene end by 3 bases; junction bases not matched to a gene: 5. Germline assignment: CDR1 GTSNPN and CDR2 SVGIG (reference sequence). CDR3 in amino acids: CAWSVRAGGTDTQYF. The CDR3 DNA reads as TGTGCCTGGAGTGTACGGGCGGGAGGTACAGATACGCAGTATTTT. The full variable domain, completed using reference TRBV30 and TRBJ2-3, is SQTIHQWPATLVQPVGSPLSLECTVEGTSNPNLYWYRQAAGRGLQLLFYSVGIGQISSEVPQNLSASRPQDRQFILSSKKLLLSDSGFYLCAWSVRAGGTDTQYFGPGTRLTVL.

This clonotype was seen many times. This rearrangement joins TRBV6-1 to TRBJ2-3; TRBD1 matches 8 bases. This CDR3 is built from 17 residues. Germline trimming cut 6 bases from V and 0 bases from J; bases unmatched to any gene: 11. CDR1 and CDR2 (germline): MNHNS, SASEGT. The CDR3 spells CASSATDRADSTDTQYF. The CDR3 DNA reads TGTGCCAGCAGCGCTACGGACAGGGCAGATAGCACAGATACGCAGTATTTT.

This clonotype was detected many times. The chain is built from TRBV2 and TRBJ2-5, with 9 bases lining up with TRBD1. CDR3 length: 15 amino acids. With V trimmed by 4 bases and J by 5 bases, 8 bases remained unmatched. From germline, CDR1 is SNHLY and CDR2 FYNNEI. CDR3 nucleotides: TGTGCCAGCAGTGTGGGACAGGGAGCCTTCGAGACCCAGTACTTC. Protein product: CASSVGQGAFETQYF.

This clonotype was counted only a few times. This chain connects TRBV5-8 to TRBJ1-2, with 12 nucleotides matching TRBD1. V was clipped by 6 bases and J by 7 bases; unmatched bases: 4. The CDR3 covers 13 residues. Germline CDR1 is SGHTS and CDR2 is YDEGEE. In DNA, the CDR3 is TGTGCCAGCACCGGGACAGGGGGCTTTGGCTACACCTTC. It yields the protein CASTGTGGFGYTF.

Ten or more counts support this clonotype. The V and J genes are TRBV28 and TRBJ2-5; TRBD2 matches at 7 bases. Germline lookup yields CDR1 MDHEN and CDR2 SYDVKM. The CDR3 extends over 14 amino acids. J was trimmed by 4 bases and V by 4 bases; bases with no gene match: 6. CDR3 sequence: CASSWTRTLETQYF. The CDR3 DNA reads as TGTGCCAGCAGTTGGACTAGGACATTAGAGACCCAGTACTTC.

This clonotype was picked up many times. The chain joins TRBV7-2 to TRBJ2-2; 7 bases map to TRBD1. The CDR3 contains 16 residues. Germline V gene sequence: CDR1 SGHTA, CDR2 FQGNSA. J was trimmed by 0 bases and V by 3 bases; bases with no gene match: 4. The CDR3 loop reads CASSFEGAANTGELFF. The CDR3 region has the DNA TGTGCCAGCAGCTTCGAGGGGGCCGCGAACACCGGGGAGCTGTTTTTT.

This clonotype was counted at least ten times. V usage is TRBV6-1 and J usage is TRBJ1-2; maybe TRBD1 (5 bases). V was cut by 0 bases and J by 1 base, with 12 bases left in between. This CDR3 is 16 amino acids long. In germline, CDR1 is MNHNS, CDR2 SASEGT. CDR3 sequence (DNA): TGTGCCAGCAGTGAAGCTCGGGGGGTTTTTAACTATGGCTACACCTTC. Amino acids: CASSEARGVFNYGYTF.

This clonotype was counted at least ten times. The chain employs TRBV12-3 or TRBV12-4 and TRBJ2-1; possibly TRBD2 for D (6 bases). The ends were cut back, 3 bases at V and 8 bases at J, with 8 bases in the middle. This CDR3 is 12 amino acids long. This CDR3 reads CASSFRGYEQFF. In nucleotides, the CDR3 is TGTGCCAGCAGTTTTCGGGGGTATGAGCAGTTCTTC.

The rearrangement links TRBV6-1 to TRBJ1-2; D remains unclear. Germline CDR1 is MNHNS and CDR2 is SASEGT. The CDR3 length is 14 residues. Trimming took off 3 bases at V and 1 base at J, with 9 bases between the two ends. CDR3 sequence: CASSDARGNYGYTF. As DNA, the CDR3 is TGTGCCAGCAGTGATGCACGGGGTAACTATGGCTACACCTTC.

This clonotype appeared many times. Mismatch with germline at one junction end may stem from a read error. The rearrangement joins TRBV28 to TRBJ1-1; the D gene is possibly TRBD1 (5 bases). Germline V gene data show CDR1 as MDHEN and CDR2 as SYDVKM. CDR3 length equals 13 residues. The CDR3 region is CASSLSGGTEAFF. As DNA, the CDR3 is TGTGCCAGCAGCTTATCCGGGGGCACTGAAGCTTTCTTT.

In this sample, this clonotype turned up many times. The rearrangement links TRBV13 to TRBJ2-5; D might be TRBD1 (7 bases). Germline V gene lookup returns CDR1 PRHDT and CDR2 FYEKMQ (reference sequence). This CDR3 is built from 13 residues. The germline V and J ends were trimmed by 6 bases and 4 bases, with 12 bases remaining between them. In nucleotides, the CDR3 is TGTGCCAGCAGGCGGGACAGAATAGAGACCCAGTACTTC. This gives the protein CASRRDRIETQYF.

This clonotype was picked up many times. The gene calls are TRBV12-3 or TRBV12-4 and TRBJ2-7; 9 bases fit TRBD1. There are 14 residues in the CDR3. Trimming removed 6 bases from V and 6 bases from J; junction bases left unmatched: 9. The CDR3 nucleotides read TGTGCCAGCAGCCACGGAGGGACAGGGCGCGAGCAGTACTTC. It specifies CASSHGGTGREQYF.

This clonotype showed up many times. This chain connects TRBV2 to TRBJ1-6; D uncertain. The CDR3 consists of 13 residues. V lost 7 bases to trimming and J lost 8 bases, with 12 bases between them. In germline, CDR1 is SNHLY, CDR2 FYNNEI. CDR3: CASKVFEDSPLHF. The DNA of the CDR3 is TGTGCCAGCAAGGTCTTTGAAGATTCACCCCTCCACTTT. Filled out from reference TRBV2 and TRBJ1-6, the complete variable domain reads EPEVTQTPSHQVTQMGQEVILRCVPISNHLYFYWYRQILGQKVEFLVSFYNNEISEKSEIFDDQFSVERPDGSNFTLKIRSTKLEDSAMYFCASKVFEDSPLHFGNGTRLTVT.

This clonotype showed up many times. The rearrangement joins TRBV12-3 or TRBV12-4 to TRBJ2-3; D tentatively reads TRBD1 or TRBD2 (6 bases each). CDR3 length: 15 residues. Between the trimmed V and J ends, which lost 7 bases and 2 bases, there was a span of 16 bases. Here the CDR3 DNA reads TGTGCCAGCACCCTGGGGGGCGCGATCACAGATACGCAGTATTTT. Translating it yields CASTLGGAITDTQYF.